This T cell receptor (beta chain) was recovered during a study of shared clonotypes between healthy human individuals. Overall study context: Those who served as donors were a couple of women and a few men between the ages of 18 and 49.

TCRdb's table, derived via immunoSEQ multiplex PCR, lists solely in-frame clones and lacks some. The data show about 2 million clones, with approximately 95% seen just once and 0.9% to 1.5% held by the top ten. Naive CD8 populations comprised CD45RO-negative cells positively selected for CCR7, excluding terminally differentiated effector memory CD45RA+ cells. The CDR3 is 15 amino acids. Trimming removed 0 bases from V and 3 bases from J, with 12 bases in between. Germline CDR1 SGHVS, CDR2 FQNEAQ. The genes are TRBV7-8 and TRBJ2-7; perhaps TRBD2 as D (5 bases). The sequence came from a man aged 18 to 29 in good health. Source material: naive CD8+ T cells sorted from blood. The CDR3 sequence: CASSLASPEGYEQYF. For the CDR3, the DNA is TGTGCCAGCAGCTTAGCCAGCCCTGAGGGCTACGAGCAGTACTTC.